This TCR beta chain was sequenced for a study of T cells after yellow fever vaccination. MiXCR, applied by TCRdb to the 5' RACE reads, yields one record per CDR3 protein. The table records 150,000 to 200,000 distinct CDR3 sequences, roughly 8.8% of them present only once. Only a few counts were recorded for this clonotype. Antigen: not known. With V trimmed by 2 bases and J by 0 bases, 4 bases remained unmatched. Germline values: CDR1 SEHNR, CDR2 FQNEAQ (reference sequence). This CDR3 is built from 17 residues. Study results and limitations: Most clones from primary vaccination were detected again post-booster (about 95% CD4, about 88% CD8). Shared CD4/CD8 clonotypes were a small share, likely from convergent recombination.

The sequencing used CD8+ T cells sorted from PBMCs, collected 45 days after the yellow fever booster vaccination. The origin of this receptor is a young man who received the YFV17D yellow fever vaccine. The genes are TRBV7-9 and TRBJ2-3; 11 bases match TRBD2. The DNA for the CDR3 is TGTGCCAGCAGCTTACCTCTAGCGGGGGGAAGCACAGATACGCAGTATTTT. Its translation is CASSLPLAGGSTDTQYF.